These T cell receptor beta chains were read from a single sample in a study of CD8 T cells in Susac syndrome. In TCRdb, the immunoSEQ multiplex PCR reads were re-called with MiXCR into one record per CDR3 protein. This sample yields 150,000 to 200,000 distinct CDR3 sequences, of which roughly 94% are seen a single time; 0.1% to 0.13% belongs to the top ten. The specimen was CD4+ T cells from PBMCs. These receptors were collected from a human donor with Susac syndrome. The CDR3 runs from the conserved cysteine through the conserved F or W. D genes are given only for firm matches. Where a row states a size, it is once, few, many or the class of an expanded clone; other rows omit it.

.,TRBJ1-2,TRBV3-1,once,13,TGTGCCAGCCAGCCGGACGGGAGCTATGGCTACACCTTC,CASQPDGSYGYTF
.,TRBJ2-5,TRBV7-2,.,16,TGTGCCAGCAGCCCTAGGCCACTTGGGGGAGCGGAGACCCAGTACTTC,CASSPRPLGGAETQYF
.,TRBJ1-2,TRBV12-3/TRBV12-4,.,14,TGTGCCAGCAGCTTCAGGGAGGCTAACTATGGCTACACCTTC,CASSFREANYGYTF
.,TRBJ1-1,TRBV12-5,.,14,TGTGCTAGTGGTTTGCGAGGTGGGGGGACTGAAGCTTTCTTT,CASGLRGGGTEAFF
.,TRBJ2-7,TRBV7-2,once,14,TGTGCCAGCAGCTTAGGCAGCTCCCTCTACGAGCAGTACTTC,CASSLGSSLYEQYF
.,TRBJ2-2,TRBV5-1,.,14,TGCGCCAGCCGTCTAGGGTACATCGGCGGGGAGCTGTTTTTT,CASRLGYIGGELFF
.,TRBJ2-5,TRBV29-1,.,14,TGCAGCGTTTTGGCAGGGAGGTACCAAGAGACCCAGTACTTC,CSVLAGRYQETQYF
.,TRBJ2-7,TRBV13,once,14,TGTGCCAGCAGTTTGTTTTTAGGTACCTACGAGCAGTACTTC,CASSLFLGTYEQYF
.,TRBJ1-5,TRBV2,.,15,TGTGCCAGCCAGCCTCAGTCAGGGGTCCATCAGCCCCAGCATTTT,CASQPQSGVHQPQHF
.,TRBJ1-2,TRBV3-1,.,12,TGTGCCAGCAGCCAAGCAGGGAATGGCTACACCTTC,CASSQAGNGYTF
TRBD1,TRBJ1-6,TRBV2,.,14,TGTGCCAGCACCCTGACAGGGACGTTTTCACCCCTCCACTTT,CASTLTGTFSPLHF
TRBD1,TRBJ1-5,TRBV19,.,15,TGTGCCAGTAGTATAGCCCGGACAGGGGCTCAGCCCCAGCATTTT,CASSIARTGAQPQHF
TRBD1,TRBJ2-2,TRBV6-2/TRBV6-3,.,15,TGTGCCAGCAGTTACACAGGGGGCGCCACCGGGGAGCTGTTTTTT,CASSYTGGATGELFF
.,TRBJ1-1,TRBV4-3,once,13,TGCGCCAGCAGCCAAGATCTACTTGGGGTGGCTTTCTTT,CASSQDLLGVAFF
.,TRBJ1-1,TRBV7-2,.,12,TGTGCCAGCAGCTTAGTAACCACTGAAGCTTTCTTT,CASSLVTTEAFF
TRBD2,TRBJ2-5,TRBV11-2,few,15,TGTGCCAGCAGCGTACTAGCGGGGGGGACGGAGACCCAGTACTTC,CASSVLAGGTETQYF
TRBD1,TRBJ1-2,TRBV12-3/TRBV12-4,.,15,TGTGCCAGCAGTTTAGGGACAGGGGGCAGCTATGGCTACACCTTC,CASSLGTGGSYGYTF
TRBD1,TRBJ1-6,TRBV5-6,.,15,TGTGCCAGCAGCCTAGACAGGGGATGGTATTCACCCCTCCACTTT,CASSLDRGWYSPLHF
.,TRBJ1-1,TRBV14,.,14,TGTGCCAGCAGCCAAGAAGGTGGGGTGATTGAAGCTTTCTTT,CASSQEGGVIEAFF
.,TRBJ1-2,TRBV20-1,.,14,TGCAGTGCTAGAGATCCCAGGGGATTCGATGGCTACACCTTC,CSARDPRGFDGYTF
TRBD1,TRBJ1-6,TRBV5-4,.,16,TGTGCCAGCAGCTCCGGTACCCGACAGGGGGATTCACCCCTCCACTTT,CASSSGTRQGDSPLHF
TRBD1,TRBJ1-2,TRBV18,.,14,TGTGCCAGCTCAGTAGGACAGGACGGCTATGGCTACACCTTC,CASSVGQDGYGYTF
.,TRBJ2-3,TRBV14,once,14,TGTGCCAGCAGCGATCTAGAACCCACAGATACGCAGTATTTT,CASSDLEPTDTQYF
TRBD1,TRBJ2-7,TRBV5-6,.,16,TGTGCCAGCAGCTTAATGTGGACAGGGGGCCTCGACGAGCAGTACTTC,CASSLMWTGGLDEQYF
.,TRBJ2-3,TRBV20-1,.,16,TGCAGTGCTAGGCCCCTCAGAGCAACTAGCACAGATACGCAGTATTTT,CSARPLRATSTDTQYF
.,TRBJ1-2,TRBV19,.,13,TGTGCCAGTAGTATCTTCTCCGACTATGGCTACACCTTC,CASSIFSDYGYTF
.,TRBJ2-6,TRBV5-5,.,15,TGTGCCAGCAGCCCTGAGTGGGCTGGGGCCAACGTCCTGACTTTC,CASSPEWAGANVLTF
TRBD1,TRBJ1-1,TRBV5-6,.,14,TGTGCCAGCAGCTTGCGGGACAGGGGGCCTGAAGCTTTCTTT,CASSLRDRGPEAFF
.,TRBJ1-2,TRBV4-2,.,12,TGTGCCAGCAGCCAAGAGAACTATGGCTACACCTTC,CASSQENYGYTF
.,TRBJ2-2,TRBV20-1,.,15,TGCAGTGCGGGAAGGAACGGGCCAAACACCGGGGAGCTGTTTTTT,CSAGRNGPNTGELFF
.,TRBJ2-7,TRBV25-1,.,13,TGTGCCTGCCAGCCGGGCGGAACCTACGAGCAGTACTTC,CACQPGGTYEQYF
.,TRBJ2-3,TRBV20-1,.,9,TGCAGTTGGGGAGATACGCAGTATTTT,CSWGDTQYF
.,TRBJ1-6,TRBV27,.,17,TGTGCCAGCAGTTTGACGGAGGTCGGAGTTACGAATTCACCCCTCCACTTT,CASSLTEVGVTNSPLHF
.,TRBJ2-4,TRBV20-1,.,15,TGCAGTGCTAGAGTGCCGGGGGCGGCCAAAAACATTCAGTACTTC,CSARVPGAAKNIQYF
.,TRBJ2-3,TRBV29-1,.,14,TGCAGCGCAGAGGGGATGCGAAGCACAGATACGCAGTATTTT,CSAEGMRSTDTQYF
.,TRBJ2-2,TRBV12-3/TRBV12-4,.,15,TGTGCCAGCAGTCTTCAGGGCGCGAACACCGGGGAGCTGTTTTTT,CASSLQGANTGELFF
.,TRBJ1-1,TRBV24-1,.,13,TGTGCCACCAGGGATACAATGAACACTGAAGCTTTCTTT,CATRDTMNTEAFF
.,TRBJ2-2,TRBV7-9,.,13,TGTGCCAGCAGCCCCGAGGGGGCCGGGGAGCTGTTTTTT,CASSPEGAGELFF
TRBD1,TRBJ1-6,TRBV15,.,15,TGTGCCACCAGCAGATTGGACAGGGCTAATTCACCCCTCCACTTT,CATSRLDRANSPLHF
TRBD1,TRBJ1-2,TRBV5-1,.,15,TGCGCCAGCTCGGAGGGGGCCTCAGCTAACTATGGCTACACCTTC,CASSEGASANYGYTF
.,TRBJ1-1,TRBV20-1,few,13,TGCAGTGCTAGACAAGGGAGGGACACTGAAGCTTTCTTT,CSARQGRDTEAFF
.,TRBJ2-1,TRBV9,.,16,TGTGCCAGCAGCGTAGCTACTCAGGGAGCTGGCAATGAGCAGTTCTTC,CASSVATQGAGNEQFF
.,TRBJ2-3,TRBV20-1,.,16,TGCAGTGCTAGAGCCCTGGACAGATCCTGGGCAGATACGCAGTATTTT,CSARALDRSWADTQYF
.,TRBJ2-2,TRBV5-1,.,12,TGCGCCAGCAGCCCCGCTTTCGGGGAGCTGTTTTTT,CASSPAFGELFF
.,TRBJ1-1,TRBV18,.,15,TGTGCCAGCTCACTAAACGGGGTAGGCGACGCTGAAGCTTTCTTT,CASSLNGVGDAEAFF
TRBD2,TRBJ2-3,TRBV4-3,once,15,TGCGCCAGCAGCCGGACTAGCGGATCCGCAGATACGCAGTATTTT,CASSRTSGSADTQYF
.,TRBJ2-2,TRBV24-1,once,13,TGTGCCACCAGTGTCGGGAACACCGGGGAGCTGTTTTTT,CATSVGNTGELFF
.,TRBJ1-2,TRBV7-9,.,13,TGTGCCAGCAGCTCGGACCTTAACTATGGCTACACCTTC,CASSSDLNYGYTF
TRBD1,TRBJ2-6,TRBV10-3,.,16,TGTGCCGGAGGGACAGGGGTATCTCCTGGGGCCAACGTCCTGACTTTC,CAGGTGVSPGANVLTF
TRBD2,TRBJ2-5,TRBV7-2,.,14,TGTGCCAGCAGCCCATCGCGGGGGCAAGAGACCCAGTACTTC,CASSPSRGQETQYF